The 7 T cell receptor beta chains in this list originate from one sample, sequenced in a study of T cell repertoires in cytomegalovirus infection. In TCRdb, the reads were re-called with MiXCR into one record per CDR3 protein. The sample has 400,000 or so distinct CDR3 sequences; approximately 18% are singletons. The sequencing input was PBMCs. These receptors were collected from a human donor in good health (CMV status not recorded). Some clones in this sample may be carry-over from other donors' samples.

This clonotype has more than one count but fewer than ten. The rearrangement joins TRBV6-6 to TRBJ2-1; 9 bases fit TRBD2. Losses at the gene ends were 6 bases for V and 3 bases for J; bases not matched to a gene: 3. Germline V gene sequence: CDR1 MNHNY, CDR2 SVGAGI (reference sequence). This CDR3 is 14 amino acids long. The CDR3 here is CASRPAGGYNEQFF. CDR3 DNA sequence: TGTGCCAGCAGGCCAGCGGGAGGCTACAATGAGCAGTTCTTC.

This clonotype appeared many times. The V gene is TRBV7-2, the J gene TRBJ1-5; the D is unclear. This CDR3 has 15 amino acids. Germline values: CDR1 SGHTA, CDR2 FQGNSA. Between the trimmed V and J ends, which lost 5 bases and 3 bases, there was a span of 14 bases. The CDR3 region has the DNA TGTGCCAGCAGCCTCGACCTTGGAGACAATCAGCCCCAGCATTTT. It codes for CASSLDLGDNQPQHF.

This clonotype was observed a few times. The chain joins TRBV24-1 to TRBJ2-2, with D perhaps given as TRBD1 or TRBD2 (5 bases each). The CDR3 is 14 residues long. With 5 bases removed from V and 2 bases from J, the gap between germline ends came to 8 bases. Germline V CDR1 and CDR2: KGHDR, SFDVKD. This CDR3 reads CATSGGSNTGELFF. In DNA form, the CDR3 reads TGTGCCACCAGTGGGGGGTCCAACACCGGGGAGCTGTTTTTT.

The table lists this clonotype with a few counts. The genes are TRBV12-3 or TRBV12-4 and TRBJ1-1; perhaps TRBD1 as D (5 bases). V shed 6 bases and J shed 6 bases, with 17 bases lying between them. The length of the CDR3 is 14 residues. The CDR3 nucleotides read TGTGCCAGCAGCCTCACCCAGGGTCTGGCTGAAGCTTTCTTT. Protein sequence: CASSLTQGLAEAFF.

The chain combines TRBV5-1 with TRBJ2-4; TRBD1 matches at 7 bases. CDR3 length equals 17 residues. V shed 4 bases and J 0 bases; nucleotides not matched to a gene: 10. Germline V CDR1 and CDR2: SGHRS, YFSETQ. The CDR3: CASSHLGTVLAKNIQYF. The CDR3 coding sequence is TGCGCCAGCAGCCACCTCGGGACAGTCCTAGCCAAAAACATTCAGTACTTC.

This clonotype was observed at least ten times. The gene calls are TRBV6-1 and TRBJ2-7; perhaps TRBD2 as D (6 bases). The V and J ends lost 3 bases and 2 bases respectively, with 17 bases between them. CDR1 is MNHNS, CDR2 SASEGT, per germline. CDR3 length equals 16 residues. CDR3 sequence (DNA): TGTGCCAGCAGTGACCCAGGGCGGGGTACGGCCTACGAGCAGTACTTC. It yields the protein CASSDPGRGTAYEQYF.

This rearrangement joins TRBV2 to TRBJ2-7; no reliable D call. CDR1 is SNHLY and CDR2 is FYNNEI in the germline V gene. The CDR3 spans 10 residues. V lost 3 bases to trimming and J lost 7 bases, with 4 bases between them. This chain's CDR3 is CASSEIEQYF. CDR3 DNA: TGTGCCAGCAGTGAGATTGAGCAGTACTTC.